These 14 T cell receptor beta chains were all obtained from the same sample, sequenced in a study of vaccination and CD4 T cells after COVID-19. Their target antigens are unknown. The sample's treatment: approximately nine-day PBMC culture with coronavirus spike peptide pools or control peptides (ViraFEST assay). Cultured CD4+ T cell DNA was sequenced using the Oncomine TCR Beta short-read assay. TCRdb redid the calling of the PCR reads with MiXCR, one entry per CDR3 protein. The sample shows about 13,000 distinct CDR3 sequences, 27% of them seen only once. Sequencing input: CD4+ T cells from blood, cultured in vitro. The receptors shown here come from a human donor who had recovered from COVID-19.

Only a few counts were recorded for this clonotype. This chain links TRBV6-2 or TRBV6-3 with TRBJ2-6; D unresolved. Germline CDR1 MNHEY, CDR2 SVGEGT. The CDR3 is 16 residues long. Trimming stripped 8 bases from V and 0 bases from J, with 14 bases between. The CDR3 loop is CASGSIVSSGANVLTF. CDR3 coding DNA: TGTGCCAGCGGCAGTATAGTTTCCTCTGGGGCCAACGTCCTGACTTTC.

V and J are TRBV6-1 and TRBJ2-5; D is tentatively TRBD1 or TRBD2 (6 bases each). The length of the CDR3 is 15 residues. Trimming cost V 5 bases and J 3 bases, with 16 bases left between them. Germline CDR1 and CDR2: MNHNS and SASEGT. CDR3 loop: CASSPYGGREETQYF. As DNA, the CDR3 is TGTGCCAGCAGTCCCTATGGGGGGCGGGAAGAGACCCAGTACTTC.

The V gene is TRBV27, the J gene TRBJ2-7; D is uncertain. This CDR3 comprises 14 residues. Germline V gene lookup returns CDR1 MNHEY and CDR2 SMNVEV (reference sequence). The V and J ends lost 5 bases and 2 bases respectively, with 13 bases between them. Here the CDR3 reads CASSLHISPYEQYF. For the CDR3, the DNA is TGTGCCAGCAGTCTCCACATTTCCCCCTACGAGCAGTACTTC.

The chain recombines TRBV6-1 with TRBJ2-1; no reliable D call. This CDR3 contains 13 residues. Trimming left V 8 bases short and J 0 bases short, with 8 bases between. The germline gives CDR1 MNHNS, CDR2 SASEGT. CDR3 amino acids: CASSWSSYNEQFF. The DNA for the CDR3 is TGTGCCAGCTCATGGAGCTCCTACAATGAGCAGTTCTTC.

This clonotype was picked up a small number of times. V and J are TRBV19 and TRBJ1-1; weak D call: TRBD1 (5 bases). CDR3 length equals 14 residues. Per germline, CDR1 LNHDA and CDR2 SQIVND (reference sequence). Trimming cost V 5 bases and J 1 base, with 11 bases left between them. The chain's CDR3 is CASSEGTGNTEAFF. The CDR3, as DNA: TGTGCCAGTAGTGAGGGGACGGGGAACACTGAAGCTTTCTTT.

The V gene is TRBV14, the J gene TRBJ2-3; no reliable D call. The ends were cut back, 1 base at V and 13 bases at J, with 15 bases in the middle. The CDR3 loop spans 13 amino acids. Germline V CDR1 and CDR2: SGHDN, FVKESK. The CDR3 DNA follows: TGTGCCAGCAGCCAAGGGGCAAGCGAATTTAAGTATTTT. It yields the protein CASSQGASEFKYF. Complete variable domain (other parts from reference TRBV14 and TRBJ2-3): EAGVTQFPSHSVIEKGQTVTLRCDPISGHDNLYWYRRVMGKEIKFLLHFVKESKQDESGMPNNRFLAERTGGTYSTLKVQPAELEDSGVYFCASSQGASEFKYFGPGTRLTVL.

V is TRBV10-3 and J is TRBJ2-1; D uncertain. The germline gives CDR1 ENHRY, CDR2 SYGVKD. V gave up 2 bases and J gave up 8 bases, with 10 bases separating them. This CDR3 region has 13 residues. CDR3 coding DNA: TGTGCCATCAGTGAGATAAGTTCCGATGAGCAGTTCTTC. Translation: CAISEISSDEQFF.

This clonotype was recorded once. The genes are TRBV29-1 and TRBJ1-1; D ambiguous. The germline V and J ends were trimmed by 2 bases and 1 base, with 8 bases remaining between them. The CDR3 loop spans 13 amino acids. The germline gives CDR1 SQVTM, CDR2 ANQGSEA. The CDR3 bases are TGCAGCGTTGAACTGGGCCAGAACACTGAAGCTTTCTTT. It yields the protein CSVELGQNTEAFF.

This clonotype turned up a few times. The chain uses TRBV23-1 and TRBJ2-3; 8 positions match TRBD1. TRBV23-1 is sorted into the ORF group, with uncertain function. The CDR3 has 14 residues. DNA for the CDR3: TGCGCTTCTAAGACCGGGACAGGACAAGATACGCAGTATTTT. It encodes CASKTGTGQDTQYF.

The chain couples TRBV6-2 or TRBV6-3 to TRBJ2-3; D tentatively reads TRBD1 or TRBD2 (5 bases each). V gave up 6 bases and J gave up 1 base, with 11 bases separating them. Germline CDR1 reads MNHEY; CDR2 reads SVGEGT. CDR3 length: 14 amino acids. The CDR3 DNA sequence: TGTGCCAGCAGCCCCCGGGGACGCACAGATACGCAGTATTTT. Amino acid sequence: CASSPRGRTDTQYF.

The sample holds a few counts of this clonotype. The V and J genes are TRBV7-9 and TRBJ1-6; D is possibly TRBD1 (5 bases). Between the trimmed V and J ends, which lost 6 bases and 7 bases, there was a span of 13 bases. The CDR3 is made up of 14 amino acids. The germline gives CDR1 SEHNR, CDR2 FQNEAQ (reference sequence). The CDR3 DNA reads TGTGCCAGCAGTTCGGACACTCTCAATTCACCCCTCCACTTT. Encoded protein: CASSSDTLNSPLHF.

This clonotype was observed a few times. This chain's CDR3 is CASSLTGTNTEAFF. Here the CDR3 DNA reads TGCGCCAGCAGCTTGACCGGGACAAACACTGAAGCTTTCTTT. The J gene is TRBJ1-1, the V gene TRBV5-1; tentative D call: TRBD1 (6 bases). In germline, CDR1 is SGHRS, CDR2 YFSETQ. The CDR3 loop spans 14 amino acids. The V and J ends lost 1 base and 2 bases respectively, with 9 bases between them.

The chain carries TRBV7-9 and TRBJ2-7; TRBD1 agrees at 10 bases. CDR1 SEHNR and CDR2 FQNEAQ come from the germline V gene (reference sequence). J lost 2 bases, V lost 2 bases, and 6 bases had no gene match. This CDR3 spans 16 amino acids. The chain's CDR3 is CASSLPWDRGTYEQYF. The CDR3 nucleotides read TGTGCCAGCAGCTTACCTTGGGACAGGGGTACCTACGAGCAGTACTTC.

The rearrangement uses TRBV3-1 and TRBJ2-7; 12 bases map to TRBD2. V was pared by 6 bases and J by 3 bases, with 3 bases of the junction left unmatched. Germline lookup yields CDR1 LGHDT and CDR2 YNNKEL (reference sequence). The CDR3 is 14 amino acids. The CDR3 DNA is TGTGCCAGCAGTCCGACTAGCGGGAGCTACGAGCAGTACTTC. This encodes CASSPTSGSYEQYF.